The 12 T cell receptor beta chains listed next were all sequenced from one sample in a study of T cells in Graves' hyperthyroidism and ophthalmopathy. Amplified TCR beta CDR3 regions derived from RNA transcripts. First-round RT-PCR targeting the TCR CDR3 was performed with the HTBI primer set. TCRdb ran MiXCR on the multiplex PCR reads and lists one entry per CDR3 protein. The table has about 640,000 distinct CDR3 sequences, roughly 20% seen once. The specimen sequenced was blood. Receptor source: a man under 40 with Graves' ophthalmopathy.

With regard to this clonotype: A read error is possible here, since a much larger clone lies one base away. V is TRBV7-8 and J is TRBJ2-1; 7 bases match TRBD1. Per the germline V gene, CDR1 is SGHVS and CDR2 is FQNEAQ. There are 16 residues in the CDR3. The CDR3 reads CASSLEQGSSYSEQFF. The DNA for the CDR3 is TGTGCCAGCAGCTTGGAACAGGGGAGCTCCTACAGTGAGCAGTTCTTC.

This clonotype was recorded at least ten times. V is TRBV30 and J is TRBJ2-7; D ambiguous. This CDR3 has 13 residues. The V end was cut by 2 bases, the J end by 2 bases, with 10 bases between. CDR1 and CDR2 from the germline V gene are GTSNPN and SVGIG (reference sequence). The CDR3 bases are TGTGCCTGGAGTCAAGGCCGAGCCTACGAGCAGTACTTC. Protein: CAWSQGRAYEQYF.

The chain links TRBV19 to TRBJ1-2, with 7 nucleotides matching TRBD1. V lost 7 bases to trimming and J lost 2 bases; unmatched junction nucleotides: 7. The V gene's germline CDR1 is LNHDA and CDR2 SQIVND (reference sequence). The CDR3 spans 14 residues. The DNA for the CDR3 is TGTGCCAGTACTATTCCGGGACAGAACTATGGCTACACCTTC. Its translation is CASTIPGQNYGYTF. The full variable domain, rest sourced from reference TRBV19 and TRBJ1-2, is DGGITQSPKYLFRKEGQNVTLSCEQNLNHDAMYWYRQDPGQGLRLIYYSQIVNDFQKGDIAEGYSVSREKKESFPLTVTSAQKNPTAFYLCASTIPGQNYGYTFGSGTRLTVV.

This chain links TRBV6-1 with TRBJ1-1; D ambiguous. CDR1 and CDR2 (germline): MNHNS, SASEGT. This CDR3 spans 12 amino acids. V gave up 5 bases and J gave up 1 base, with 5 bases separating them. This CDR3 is CASSYQNTEAFF. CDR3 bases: TGTGCCAGCAGTTATCAGAACACTGAAGCTTTCTTT.

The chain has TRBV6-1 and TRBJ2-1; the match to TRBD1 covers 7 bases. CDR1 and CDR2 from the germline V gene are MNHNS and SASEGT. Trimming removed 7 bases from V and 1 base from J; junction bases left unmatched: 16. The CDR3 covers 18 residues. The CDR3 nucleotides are TGTGCCAGCACCTTACGACAGGGTAGTAGGGGATCCTACAATGAGCAGTTCTTC. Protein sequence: CASTLRQGSRGSYNEQFF.

DNA of the CDR3: TGTGCCAGCAGCCAAGAAGGGACAAGTAGCACAGATACGCAGTATTTT. Protein: CASSQEGTSSTDTQYF. The V call is TRBV3-1, the J call TRBJ2-3; possibly TRBD1 for D (6 bases). The germline gives CDR1 LGHDT, CDR2 YNNKEL (reference sequence). The CDR3 contains 16 residues. V lost 0 bases and J 0 bases, leaving 10 bases between the germline ends.

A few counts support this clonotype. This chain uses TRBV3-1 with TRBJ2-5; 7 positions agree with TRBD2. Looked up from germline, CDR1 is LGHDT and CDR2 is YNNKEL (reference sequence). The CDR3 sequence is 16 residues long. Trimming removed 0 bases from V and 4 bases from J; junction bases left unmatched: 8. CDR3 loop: CASSQDGTSELETQYF. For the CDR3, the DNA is TGTGCCAGCAGCCAAGACGGAACTAGCGAGTTAGAGACCCAGTACTTC.

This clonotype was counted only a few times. The chain's CDR3 is CASSAGTDNSPLHF. CDR3 in DNA: TGTGCCAGCAGTGCCGGGACAGATAATTCACCCCTCCACTTT. V usage is TRBV6-1 and J usage is TRBJ1-6, with TRBD1 matching over 7 bases. CDR3 length equals 14 residues. CDR1 and CDR2 (germline): MNHNS, SASEGT. Germline trimming cut 4 bases from V and 5 bases from J; bases unmatched to any gene: 2.

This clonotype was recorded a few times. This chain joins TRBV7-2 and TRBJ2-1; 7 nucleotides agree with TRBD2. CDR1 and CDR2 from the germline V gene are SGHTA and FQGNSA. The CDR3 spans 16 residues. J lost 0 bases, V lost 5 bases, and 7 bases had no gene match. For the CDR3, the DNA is TGTGCCAGCAGCCGGGGAGGCGGGAGCTCCTACAATGAGCAGTTCTTC. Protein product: CASSRGGGSSYNEQFF.

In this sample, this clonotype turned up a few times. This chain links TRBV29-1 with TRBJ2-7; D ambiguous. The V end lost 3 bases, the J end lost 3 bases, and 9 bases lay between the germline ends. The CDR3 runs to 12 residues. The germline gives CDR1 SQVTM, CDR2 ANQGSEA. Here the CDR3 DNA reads TGCAGCGTTGAGACACCCGGCTACGAGCAGTACTTC. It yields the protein CSVETPGYEQYF.

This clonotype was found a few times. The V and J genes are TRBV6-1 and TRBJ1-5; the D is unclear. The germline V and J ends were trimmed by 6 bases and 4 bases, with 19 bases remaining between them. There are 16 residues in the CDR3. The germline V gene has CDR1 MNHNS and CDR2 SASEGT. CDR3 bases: TGTGCCAGCAGACCACGTACGGTGACGGGAAATCAGCCCCAGCATTTT. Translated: CASRPRTVTGNQPQHF.

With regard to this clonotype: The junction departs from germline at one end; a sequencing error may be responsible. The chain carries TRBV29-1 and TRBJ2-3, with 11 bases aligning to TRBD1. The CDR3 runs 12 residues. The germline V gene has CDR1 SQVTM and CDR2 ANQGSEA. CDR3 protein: CSGTGGTDTQYF. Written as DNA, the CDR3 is TGCAGCGGGACAGGGGGCACGGATACGCAGTATTTT.